This T cell receptor (beta chain) was identified during a study of T cell responses to AZD1222 COVID-19 vaccine. This CDR3 contains 11 residues. Trimming took 6 bases from V and 0 from J, leaving 2 bases between them. The table came from immunoSEQ multiplex PCR; TCRdb's copy has only in-frame clones and leaves some out. Of 150,000 or so clones in the sample, roughly 93% were seen once. The rearrangement uses TRBV12-3 or TRBV12-4 and TRBJ1-1; no clear D gene. The starting material was peripheral blood, obtained on day 0 of AZD1222 vaccination. The origin of this receptor is an adult in good health. DNA for the CDR3: TGTGCCAGCAGCATGAACACTGAAGCTTTCTTT. It codes for CASSMNTEAFF.